One sample yielded the 13 T cell receptor beta chains listed below, sequenced in a study of T cell repertoires in cytomegalovirus infection. TCRdb recomputed calls from the reads with MiXCR, one row per CDR3 protein. Of roughly 990,000 distinct CDR3 sequences listed, around 29% are singletons. These TCRs' antigens remain unknown. Source: cultured CD8+ T cells from PBMCs, taken from culture after CMV antigen stimulation. These receptors were taken from a human donor in good health (CMV status not recorded). Some clones in this sample may be carry-over from other donors' samples.

This clonotype showed up just a few times. The chain links TRBV27 to TRBJ2-7; 7 bases fit TRBD1. Germline V lookup: CDR1 MNHEY, CDR2 SMNVEV (reference sequence). The CDR3 has 15 residues. With V trimmed by 3 bases and J by 0 bases, 5 bases remained unmatched. The CDR3, as DNA: TGTGCCAGCAGTTTTTCAGGGGGAGACTCCTACGAGCAGTACTTC. Residues: CASSFSGGDSYEQYF.

The chain employs TRBV7-8 and TRBJ1-1, with no clear D. Trimming took off 0 bases at V and 4 bases at J, with 9 bases between the two ends. Per germline, CDR1 SGHVS and CDR2 FQNEAQ. CDR3 size: 14 residues. The CDR3 coding sequence is TGTGCCAGCAGCTTAGCAGCCCCCAGCACTGAAGCTTTCTTT. This gives the protein CASSLAAPSTEAFF.

The V call is TRBV7-9, the J call TRBJ2-3; weak D call: TRBD2 (6 bases). V shed 4 bases and J shed 6 bases, with 14 bases lying between them. This CDR3 contains 14 residues. Looked up from germline, CDR1 is SEHNR and CDR2 is FQNEAQ (reference sequence). Here the CDR3 reads CASSSAGTQDTQYF. The CDR3, as DNA: TGTGCCAGCAGCTCGGCGGGGACTCAGGATACGCAGTATTTT.

The genes are TRBV6-5 and TRBJ1-3, with no clear D. V gave up 0 bases and J gave up 1 base, with 10 bases separating them. The CDR3 runs 16 residues. In germline, CDR1 is MNHEY, CDR2 SVGAGI. This chain's CDR3 is CASSYSADTSGNTIYF. CDR3 coding DNA: TGTGCCAGCAGTTACTCGGCAGATACTTCTGGAAACACCATATATTTT.

On this clonotype itself: At one boundary the junction diverges from the germline segment, which might be a read error. The chain has TRBV19 and TRBJ1-1; D gene ambiguous. CDR1 and CDR2 from the germline V gene are LNHDA and SQIVND (reference sequence). This CDR3 contains 16 residues. The CDR3 protein is CVSSFRTQRSDTEAFF. The CDR3 DNA sequence: TGTGTCAGTTCCTTCCGGACTCAAAGATCGGACACTGAAGCTTTCTTT.

The chain has TRBV20-1 and TRBJ2-6, with unresolved D. The CDR3 loop spans 14 amino acids. Per the germline V gene, CDR1 is DFQATT and CDR2 is SNEGSKA (reference sequence). Trimming pared 1 base from V and 1 base from J, leaving 5 bases between. CDR3 DNA sequence: TGCAGTGCTAGAGTCGGTTCTGGGGCCAACGTCCTGACTTTC. Translating gives CSARVGSGANVLTF.

The chain has TRBV2 and TRBJ2-1; no reliable D call. V lost 6 bases and J lost 2, with 11 bases in between. CDR3 size: 14 residues. Germline assignment: CDR1 SNHLY and CDR2 FYNNEI. The CDR3 is CASRLRTAYNEQFF. The CDR3 DNA sequence: TGTGCCAGCAGGTTGCGGACGGCCTACAATGAGCAGTTCTTC.

This chain joins TRBV27 and TRBJ1-1; D gene ambiguous. Per the germline V gene, CDR1 is MNHEY and CDR2 is SMNVEV (reference sequence). V was shortened by 4 bases and J by 0 bases, with 12 bases between the two germline ends. CDR3 size: 15 residues. This CDR3 is CASSSWGGMNTEAFF. As DNA, the CDR3 is TGTGCCAGCAGTTCGTGGGGAGGGATGAACACTGAAGCTTTCTTT.

CDR3 region: CASSLALPTRHNSPLHF. CDR3 sequence (DNA): TGTGCCAGCAGCTTAGCCTTACCGACGCGACATAATTCACCCCTCCACTTT. The chain is built from TRBV11-2 and TRBJ1-6; no firm D call. Germline CDR1 is SGHAT and CDR2 is FQNNGV. The V end was cut by 1 base, the J end by 5 bases, with 15 bases between. The CDR3 length is 17 residues.

This chain links TRBV11-2 with TRBJ1-1; D is unresolved. V was trimmed by 5 bases and J by 6 bases, leaving 7 bases between them. CDR3 length: 11 amino acids. The germline V gene has CDR1 SGHAT and CDR2 FQNNGV. CDR3 coding DNA: TGTGCCAGCAGCCTCCCCGCTGAAGCTTTCTTT. Translated, it gives CASSLPAEAFF.

This clonotype was counted at least ten times. The chain links TRBV7-9 to TRBJ2-1; D possibly corresponds to TRBD1 (6 bases). Per the germline V gene, CDR1 is SEHNR and CDR2 is FQNEAQ (reference sequence). V lost 8 bases to trimming and J lost 5 bases, with 22 bases between them. There are 16 residues in the CDR3. CDR3 sequence (DNA): TGTGCCAGCCAGGTTCTTTTGTCAGGGGCGAACAATGAGCAGTTCTTC. It yields the protein CASQVLLSGANNEQFF.

This clonotype was recorded a few times. This chain connects TRBV6-6 to TRBJ2-1; 10 bases map to TRBD2. The germline CDR1 and CDR2 sequences are MNHNY and SVGAGI (reference sequence). The V segment lost 3 bases and the J segment 6 bases; nucleotides outside the gene matches: 8. This CDR3 contains 16 residues. CDR3 nucleotides: TGTGCCAGCAGTTATCTCAGTAGCGGGGGGTTCAATGAGCAGTTCTTC. The encoded protein is CASSYLSSGGFNEQFF.

About this clonotype itself: This may arise from a read error, as a much more abundant clone is one base away. This rearrangement joins TRBV6-1 to TRBJ1-1; D is unresolved. CDR1 and CDR2 (germline): MNHNS, SASEGT. There are 13 residues in the CDR3. Here the CDR3 DNA reads TGTGTCAGCAGGAAGGTCATGAACACTGAAGCTTTCTTT. Translating gives CVSRKVMNTEAFF.